The 13 T cell receptor beta chains in this list originate from one sample, sequenced in a study of T cells in localized non-small cell lung cancer. Using immunoSEQ multiplex PCR, the repertoire was profiled, and TCRdb retains in-frame clones only, with some absent. The table lists around 2,000 clones, 20% to 25% of them singletons. Sequencing used normal lung tissue next to the tumor, obtained before any cancer treatment. The receptors stem from a man between 40 and 75 years old with stage I squamous cell lung carcinoma.

This chain connects TRBV29-1 to TRBJ2-1; no reliable D call. V lost 7 bases and J lost 0, with 13 bases in between. This CDR3 has 14 amino acids. Germline CDR1 reads SQVTM; CDR2 reads ANQGSEA. DNA for the CDR3: TGCAGCGCCTCCTTCTCCGGCTCCTACAATGAGCAGTTCTTC. Residues: CSASFSGSYNEQFF.

The chain couples TRBV28 to TRBJ2-3; possibly TRBD2 for D (5 bases). The ends were cut back, 11 bases at V and 4 bases at J, with 19 bases in the middle. Germline V CDR1 and CDR2: MDHEN, SYDVKM. The CDR3 is 14 residues long. The CDR3 reads CALGVGREADTQYF. DNA of the CDR3: TGTGCCCTTGGGGTCGGCCGGGAAGCAGATACGCAGTATTTT.

The chain is built from TRBV18 and TRBJ1-5; D remains unclear. The CDR3 length is 16 residues. Per the germline V gene, CDR1 is KGHSH and CDR2 is LQKENI. Trimming took off 3 bases at V and 2 bases at J, with 14 bases between the two ends. CDR3 residues: CASSPPAGLGNQPQHF. The CDR3 DNA follows: TGTGCCAGCTCACCCCCCGCCGGTTTGGGCAATCAGCCCCAGCATTTT.

In its sample, this clone is medium-sized (0.01 to 0.1%). J is TRBJ2-7 and V is TRBV7-6, with D possibly TRBD1 on 9 matching bases. Trimming took off 3 bases at V and 6 bases at J, with 18 bases between the two ends. CDR1 and CDR2 (germline): SGHVS, FNYEAQ. The CDR3 totals 15 residues. CDR3 residues: CASSFGGDRVGEQYF. For the CDR3, the DNA is TGTGCCAGCAGCTTCGGGGGGGACAGGGTAGGCGAGCAGTACTTC.

This clone turned up a few times. The CDR3 DNA sequence: TGTGCCAGCAGCTTAGTCCCAGGGGCTACTAACTATGGCTACACCTTC. Protein: CASSLVPGATNYGYTF. The chain uses TRBV11-3 and TRBJ1-2; maybe TRBD1 (6 bases). Germline loops: CDR1 SGHNT, CDR2 YENEEA. The CDR3 consists of 16 residues. V was shortened by 1 base and J by 0 bases, with 12 bases between the two germline ends.

Judged by abundance, this clone is medium-sized. The chain uses TRBV11-3 and TRBJ1-5; D possibly corresponds to TRBD1 (5 bases). V was shortened by 3 bases and J by 2 bases, with 8 bases between the two germline ends. The CDR3 is 14 residues long. The V gene's germline CDR1 is SGHNT and CDR2 YENEEA. The CDR3 DNA is TGTGCCAGCAGCTTGAGGGACGGCAATCAGCCCCAGCATTTT. Its protein is CASSLRDGNQPQHF. The full variable domain, in which reference TRBV11-3 and TRBJ1-5 provide the parts outside the CDR3, is EAGVVQSPRYKIIEKKQPVAFWCNPISGHNTLYWYLQNLGQGPELLIRYENEEAVDDSQLPKDRFSAERLKGVDSTLKIQPAELGDSAVYLCASSLRDGNQPQHFGDGTRLSIL.

The chain links TRBV19 to TRBJ1-1; D unclear. The CDR3 spans 11 residues. Germline V gene sequence: CDR1 LNHDA, CDR2 SQIVND (reference sequence). V gave up 4 bases and J gave up 7 bases, with 7 bases separating them. CDR3 amino acids: CASSTRNEAFF. CDR3 nucleotides: TGTGCCAGTAGTACGCGAAATGAAGCTTTCTTT.

The rearrangement uses TRBV29-1 and TRBJ1-2; TRBD1 is a possible D gene (6 bases). The germline V gene has CDR1 SQVTM and CDR2 ANQGSEA. Trimming cost V 8 bases and J 6 bases, with 25 bases left between them. The CDR3 contains 15 residues. CDR3 sequence reads: CSYQGPTPVKDGYTF. CDR3 in DNA: TGCAGCTACCAGGGGCCGACACCGGTTAAGGATGGCTACACCTTC.

By frequency in the sample, this clone is medium-sized (0.01 to 0.1%). The chain recombines TRBV11-3 with TRBJ2-3, with TRBD1 matching 8 bases. The CDR3 extends over 14 amino acids. Trimming cost V 5 bases and J 4 bases; bases outside gene matches: 5. CDR1 is SGHNT, CDR2 YENEEA, per germline. Here the CDR3 reads CASSLVQGADTQYF. In DNA, the CDR3 is TGTGCCAGCAGCCTGGTACAGGGGGCAGATACGCAGTATTTT.

The genes are TRBV9 and TRBJ2-7; D might be TRBD1 or TRBD2, each matching 6 bases. Per the germline V gene, CDR1 is SGDLS and CDR2 is YYNGEE. The CDR3 extends over 19 amino acids. V gave up 7 bases and J gave up 3 bases, with 32 bases separating them. CDR3 sequence reads: CASHPGAPESGGGSYEQYF. In DNA form, the CDR3 reads TGTGCCAGCCATCCGGGGGCCCCTGAATCAGGCGGAGGAAGCTACGAGCAGTACTTC.

This clone occurred a few times. The chain recombines TRBV8-2 with TRBJ2-7; the table's TRBD1 call for D was not verified on the DNA. TRBV8-2 is tagged as a pseudogene. CDR3 length equals 13 residues. CDR3 bases: TGTGCCAGCAGTTTAGGGGCCCAGGGGGAGCAGTACTTC. Amino acids: CASSLGAQGEQYF.

V and J are TRBV19 and TRBJ1-5; D ambiguous. Germline values: CDR1 LNHDA, CDR2 SQIVND (reference sequence). Between the trimmed V and J ends, which lost 4 bases and 8 bases, there was a span of 9 bases. The CDR3 has 12 amino acids. CDR3 nucleotide sequence: TGTGCCAGTAGTACATTATTGGAGCCCCAGCATTTT. This gives the protein CASSTLLEPQHF. Combining the CDR3 with reference TRBV19 and TRBJ1-5 gives the whole variable domain DGGITQSPKYLFRKEGQNVTLSCEQNLNHDAMYWYRQDPGQGLRLIYYSQIVNDFQKGDIAEGYSVSREKKESFPLTVTSAQKNPTAFYLCASSTLLEPQHFGDGTRLSIL.

The CDR3 region is CASSLLAGGTGELFF. The CDR3 coding sequence is TGTGCCAGCAGCTTACTAGCGGGGGGCACCGGGGAGCTGTTTTTT. The genes are TRBV7-5 and TRBJ2-2; no DNA check was done on the table's D call, TRBD2. TRBV7-5 represents a pseudogene. The CDR3 totals 15 residues.